The next 23 T cell receptor beta chains were all read from a single sample in a study of blood T cell repertoires in COVID-19. Clones were read by immunoSEQ multiplex PCR, and TCRdb kept only the in-frame ones, dropping some. The repertoire holds 350,000 or so clones, with about 89% as singletons. The sequenced sample was peripheral blood. The receptor source for this set is a woman under 40 with COVID-19, enrolled during active disease.

V gene TRBV11-1 combines with J gene TRBJ1-1; TRBD1 matches 9 bases. The CDR3 is 15 amino acids. J was trimmed by 4 bases and V by 3 bases; bases with no gene match: 6. Looked up from germline, CDR1 is SGHAT and CDR2 is FQDESV (reference sequence). The CDR3 loop reads CASSFQTGGVTEAFF. The DNA for the CDR3 is TGTGCCAGCAGCTTTCAGACAGGGGGAGTCACTGAAGCTTTCTTT. Together with reference TRBV11-1 and TRBJ1-1, the CDR3 gives the full variable domain: EAEVAQSPRYKITEKSQAVAFWCDPISGHATLYWYRQILGQGPELLVQFQDESVVDDSQLPKDRFSAERLKGVDSTLKIQPAELGDSAMYLCASSFQTGGVTEAFFGQGTRLTVV.

The genes are TRBV12-3 or TRBV12-4 and TRBJ2-5; the D is unclear. Trimming left V 5 bases short and J 6 bases short, with 7 bases between. This CDR3 spans 11 amino acids. The CDR3 nucleotides are TGTGCCAGCAGTATTATCCAGACCCAGTACTTC. Translated: CASSIIQTQYF.

The CDR3 DNA follows: TGTGCCAGCAGATTAGCGGGAGGCGGGGAGCTGTTTTTT. It codes for CASRLAGGGELFF. The chain couples TRBV28 to TRBJ2-2; 10 nucleotides agree with TRBD2. J was trimmed by 7 bases and V by 6 bases; bases with no gene match: 2. Per the germline V gene, CDR1 is MDHEN and CDR2 is SYDVKM. There are 13 residues in the CDR3.

This clone was recorded once. The chain recombines TRBV24-1 with TRBJ2-7, with TRBD1 as a possible D gene (6 bases). Germline loops: CDR1 KGHDR, CDR2 SFDVKD. The CDR3 sequence is 14 residues long. Trimming left V 2 bases short and J 2 bases short, with 9 bases between. The CDR3 loop reads CATSDSGHTYEQYF. The CDR3, as DNA: TGTGCCACCAGTGATTCGGGACACACCTACGAGCAGTACTTC.

Written as DNA, the CDR3 is TGTGCCATCCTCGGACACTTTAATTCACCCCTCCACTTT. Protein sequence: CAILGHFNSPLHF. The chain employs TRBV28 and TRBJ1-6; maybe TRBD1 (5 bases). The CDR3 contains 13 residues. Germline assignment: CDR1 MDHEN and CDR2 SYDVKM. V was clipped by 10 bases and J by 6 bases, with 13 bases between them.

The CDR3, as DNA: TGTGCCAGCAGCGCGGGCCAGTTCGGATATAACACTGAAGCTTTCTTT. It codes for CASSAGQFGYNTEAFF. This chain connects TRBV11-2 to TRBJ1-1; D ambiguous. Trimming removed 5 bases from V and 2 bases from J, with 18 bases in between. The CDR3 consists of 16 residues. CDR1 is SGHAT and CDR2 is FQNNGV in the germline V gene.

V and J are TRBV4-1 and TRBJ2-2; no clear D. Germline values: CDR1 MGHRA, CDR2 YSYEKL. Trimming took 4 bases from V and 4 from J, leaving 10 bases between them. This CDR3 region has 14 residues. CDR3 loop: CASSREVATGELFF. DNA for the CDR3: TGCGCCAGCAGCCGAGAAGTGGCCACCGGGGAGCTGTTTTTT.

The chain joins TRBV5-1 to TRBJ2-1, with TRBD2 as a possible D gene (5 bases). V dropped 0 bases and J dropped 7 bases, with 14 bases sitting between them. The CDR3 contains 15 residues. The germline gives CDR1 SGHRS, CDR2 YFSETQ. The CDR3 DNA sequence: TGCGCCAGCAGCTTGGACGCGAGACTATTGAATGAGCAGTTCTTC. This encodes CASSLDARLLNEQFF.

The chain employs TRBV7-6 and TRBJ2-5, with 11 bases fitting TRBD2. J was trimmed by 7 bases and V by 0 bases; bases with no gene match: 7. Germline assignment: CDR1 SGHVS and CDR2 FNYEAQ. The CDR3 runs 16 residues. The CDR3 DNA sequence: TGTGCCAGCAGCTTAGCGGGACTAGCGGTCCATGGGACCCAGTACTTC. This sequence encodes CASSLAGLAVHGTQYF.

The chain uses TRBV4-1 and TRBJ2-3; D might be TRBD2 (6 bases). CDR3 size: 15 residues. The V gene's germline CDR1 is MGHRA and CDR2 YSYEKL. Trimming shortened V by 1 base and J by 2 bases, and 10 bases separated the two germline ends. The chain's CDR3 is CASSQAEGDTDTQYF. DNA for the CDR3: TGCGCCAGCAGCCAAGCGGAGGGTGACACAGATACGCAGTATTTT.

This clone was counted between two and nine times. CDR3 residues: CASSKGQGDYGYTF. CDR3 nucleotides: TGCGCCAGCAGCAAGGGACAGGGTGACTATGGCTACACCTTC. The chain has TRBV5-1 and TRBJ1-2, with 9 bases that match TRBD1. There are 14 residues in the CDR3. Looked up from germline, CDR1 is SGHRS and CDR2 is YFSETQ. With V trimmed by 4 bases and J by 3 bases, 4 bases remained unmatched.

The count of this clone is one. This chain joins TRBV7-3 and TRBJ2-3; D uncertain. V lost 0 bases and J lost 1, with 8 bases in between. CDR3 length: 15 residues. CDR1 and CDR2 from the germline V gene are SGHTA and FQGTGA. As DNA, the CDR3 is TGTGCCAGCAGCTTAACTAGTGCCGGCACAGATACGCAGTATTTT. Amino acids: CASSLTSAGTDTQYF.

The rearrangement uses TRBV19 and TRBJ1-5; D ambiguous. Per the germline V gene, CDR1 is LNHDA and CDR2 is SQIVND (reference sequence). V shed 5 bases and J shed 0 bases, with 11 bases lying between them. This CDR3 region has 15 residues. CDR3 bases: TGTGCCAGTAGTGTCGGGTCCCATAGCAATCAGCCCCAGCATTTT. This gives the protein CASSVGSHSNQPQHF.

This clone showed up just a few times. V gene TRBV6-6 combines with J gene TRBJ2-7, with 11 bases fitting TRBD1. This CDR3 region has 13 residues. The trim removed 6 bases at V and 2 bases at J, leaving 0 bases unmatched. Germline V CDR1 and CDR2: MNHNY, SVGAGI (reference sequence). The CDR3 bases are TGTGCCAGCAGGGGACAGGGGGCCTACGAGCAGTACTTC. Encoded protein: CASRGQGAYEQYF.

The rearrangement joins TRBV18 to TRBJ2-1, with 9 bases that match TRBD2. CDR1 and CDR2 from the germline V gene are KGHSH and LQKENI. This CDR3 comprises 14 residues. V gave up 3 bases and J gave up 12 bases; unmatched junction bases: 9. The CDR3 loop is CASSPGLADLLQFF. The CDR3, as DNA: TGTGCCAGCTCACCGGGACTAGCAGACCTTCTGCAGTTCTTC.

The genes are TRBV20-1 and TRBJ1-3; D ambiguous. The CDR3 loop spans 11 amino acids. V lost 5 bases and J 6 bases, leaving 8 bases between the germline ends. Germline values: CDR1 DFQATT, CDR2 SNEGSKA (reference sequence). The CDR3 DNA is TGCAGTGCTCGCGAGATAAACACCATATATTTT. It translates to CSAREINTIYF.

This rearrangement joins TRBV7-2 to TRBJ2-2; D might be TRBD2 (7 bases). The V end was cut by 1 base, the J end by 6 bases, with 15 bases between. Germline V gives CDR1 SGHTA, CDR2 FQGNSA. The CDR3 is 16 amino acids. The CDR3 bases are TGTGCCAGCAGCTTAGATTCCGGGGGGCTGGCCGGGGAGCTGTTTTTT. Protein sequence: CASSLDSGGLAGELFF. The full variable domain, in which reference TRBV7-2 and TRBJ2-2 provide the parts outside the CDR3, is GAGVSQSPSNKVTEKGKDVELRCDPISGHTALYWYRQSLGQGLEFLIYFQGNSAPDKSGLPSDRFSAERTGGSVSTLTIQRTQQEDSAVYLCASSLDSGGLAGELFFGEGSRLTVL.

The rearrangement uses TRBV5-4 and TRBJ2-7; 10 positions agree with TRBD1. Per germline, CDR1 SGHNT and CDR2 YYREEE (reference sequence). The CDR3 extends over 14 amino acids. V was pared by 4 bases and J by 5 bases, with 6 bases of the junction left unmatched. This CDR3 reads CASSGGQGRNEQYF. Here the CDR3 DNA reads TGTGCCAGCAGCGGGGGACAGGGGCGGAACGAGCAGTACTTC. Based on the CDR3 plus reference TRBV5-4 and TRBJ2-7, the full variable domain is ETGVTQSPTHLIKTRGQQVTLRCSSQSGHNTVSWYQQALGQGPQFIFQYYREEENGRGNFPPRFSGLQFPNYSSELNVNALELDDSALYLCASSGGQGRNEQYFGPGTRLTVT.

The chain is built from TRBV5-1 and TRBJ2-2, with TRBD2 identical over 10 bases. V was clipped by 4 bases and J by 3 bases; unmatched bases: 15. The CDR3 has 19 residues. The V gene's germline CDR1 is SGHRS and CDR2 YFSETQ. The CDR3 region has the DNA TGCGCCAGCAGCCTCTCCTTGGGTAGCGGGAGGTTAGACACCGGGGAGCTGTTTTTT. Translation: CASSLSLGSGRLDTGELFF.

The CDR3 region has the DNA TGTGCCAGCAGCTTAGTCGCGAACACCGGGGAGCTGTTTTTT. Its protein product is CASSLVANTGELFF. This chain uses TRBV7-2 with TRBJ2-2; D is undetermined. The V end lost 1 base, the J end lost 0 bases, and 3 bases lay between the germline ends. CDR1 is SGHTA and CDR2 is FQGNSA in the germline V gene. There are 14 residues in the CDR3.

The chain couples TRBV5-4 to TRBJ2-1; TRBD2 aligns across 10 bases. Trimming at V came to 4 bases and at J to 10 bases, leaving 8 bases not matched to a gene. Germline V CDR1 and CDR2: SGHNT, YYREEE (reference sequence). The CDR3 contains 14 residues. Written as DNA, the CDR3 is TGTGCCAGCAGCCCCGGGACTAGCGCATGGGAGCAGTTCTTC. It encodes CASSPGTSAWEQFF.

V and J are TRBV4-3 and TRBJ1-1, with 10 bases aligning to TRBD1. Germline V gives CDR1 LGHNA, CDR2 YSLEER. J was trimmed by 1 base and V by 4 bases; bases with no gene match: 9. This CDR3 spans 17 amino acids. CDR3 coding DNA: TGCGCCAGCAGCCGGAGAGACAGGGGGCGAGGGAACACTGAAGCTTTCTTT. It yields the protein CASSRRDRGRGNTEAFF.

This chain connects TRBV2 to TRBJ1-1, with D maybe TRBD1 (5 bases). V was clipped by 4 bases and J by 11 bases, with 14 bases between them. Germline CDR1 is SNHLY and CDR2 is FYNNEI. The CDR3 has 12 residues. The CDR3 DNA follows: TGTGCCAGCAGTGTCAGGGCAGAGTTGGCTTTCTTT. Residues: CASSVRAELAFF.